This T cell receptor beta chain is from a study of T cells in Graves' hyperthyroidism and ophthalmopathy. Each patient was aged 18 to 65 and had newly diagnosed hyperthyroidism of under 2 months' duration. Pregnant or lactating patients were excluded, as were those with uncontrolled infection or other autoimmune disease. Many counts were recorded for this clonotype. Amplified TCR beta CDR3 regions came from RNA transcripts. During a first-round RT-PCR of the TCR CDR3, the HTBI primer set was used. MiXCR, applied by TCRdb to the multiplex PCR reads, yields one record per CDR3 protein. In the table there are about 400,000 distinct CDR3 sequences, 15% of which are singletons. Material: blood. This TCR was sampled from a woman in her twenties or thirties with Graves' hyperthyroidism.

In DNA, the CDR3 is TGTGCCAGCAGTCCATCGACAGGGGTTAAAGAAAAACTGTTTTTT. It specifies CASSPSTGVKEKLFF. This sequence joins TRBV28 and TRBJ1-4; TRBD1 aligns across 8 bases. V was clipped by 5 bases and J by 8 bases; unmatched bases: 10. Germline V gene lookup returns CDR1 MDHEN and CDR2 SYDVKM. CDR3 length: 15 amino acids.